This TCR beta chain was obtained from a study of shared clonotypes between healthy human individuals. Study-level background: Each donor's CD8 memory used one plate, CD8 naive two, each CD4 subset three.

Clones were sequenced by immunoSEQ multiplex PCR, and TCRdb holds only the in-frame ones, with some missing. The sample includes around 2,100,000 clones, roughly 94% seen only once; the top ten take roughly 1.2%. A single count supports this clone. Naive CD8 cells were CD45RO-negative, positively selected for CCR7, excluding terminally differentiated effector memory CD45RA+ cells. The receptor was isolated from a man aged 18 to 30 in good health. Input material: naive CD8+ T cells sorted from blood.

CDR3 DNA: TGTGCCAGCAGCTTAAATCTCGCAGCAGGGAACAATGAGCAGTTCTTC. This gives the protein CASSLNLAAGNNEQFF. The rearrangement uses TRBV7-3 and TRBJ2-1, with D possibly matching TRBD1 (5 bases). V was trimmed by 1 base and J by 5 bases, leaving 15 bases between them. Germline assignment: CDR1 SGHTA and CDR2 FQGTGA. CDR3 size: 16 residues.